This is a list of T cell receptor beta chains from one sample in a study of CD8 T cells in Susac syndrome. TCRdb re-analysed the immunoSEQ multiplex PCR reads in MiXCR, keeping a single row per CDR3 protein. The data show approximately 130,000 distinct CDR3 sequences, around nine tenths seen once. The sample taken for sequencing was CD8+ T cells from PBMCs. These receptor sequences come from a human donor with multiple sclerosis. Each CDR3 is given with its conserved first and last residue. The order of the fields is D gene, clone size, J gene, V gene, CDR3 protein, CDR3 DNA. D genes are given only for firm matches. Part of the rows lack a size; the others show once, few, many or a class for expanded clones.

>NA|NA|TRBJ2-7|TRBV28
CASSLEGVGYEQYF
TGTGCCAGCAGTTTAGAGGGGGTGGGATACGAGCAGTACTTC
>NA|NA|TRBJ2-7|TRBV6-5
CASRPRAEHFYEQYF
TGTGCCAGCAGACCGCGAGCCGAACACTTTTACGAGCAGTACTTC
>TRBD1|NA|TRBJ2-1|TRBV12-3/TRBV12-4
CASSQSDRGYNEQFF
TGTGCCAGCAGTCAATCCGACAGGGGGTACAATGAGCAGTTCTTC
>NA|NA|TRBJ2-2|TRBV28
CASLLGGPNTGELFF
TGTGCCAGCCTCCTAGGGGGTCCGAACACCGGGGAGCTGTTTTTT
>NA|NA|TRBJ1-1|TRBV15
CATSRDPGTGMNTEAFF
TGTGCCACCAGCAGAGATCCTGGGACGGGAATGAACACTGAAGCTTTCTTT
>NA|NA|TRBJ1-5|TRBV27
CASSLGGANQPQHF
TGTGCCAGCAGTTTAGGCGGGGCGAATCAGCCCCAGCATTTT
>NA|NA|TRBJ2-1|TRBV24-1
CATSDLQAVANEQFF
TGTGCCACCAGTGATTTGCAGGCGGTGGCGAATGAGCAGTTCTTC
>NA|NA|TRBJ1-1|TRBV3-1
CASSQSLHLNTEAFF
TGTGCCAGCAGCCAGAGTCTTCATTTGAACACTGAAGCTTTCTTT
>NA|NA|TRBJ2-2|TRBV12-3/TRBV12-4
CASTPASSGELFF
TGTGCCAGCACTCCCGCTTCGAGCGGGGAGCTGTTTTTT
>NA|NA|TRBJ1-1|TRBV9
CASSVDGGMNTEAFF
TGTGCCAGCAGCGTAGATGGGGGGATGAACACTGAAGCTTTCTTT
>NA|NA|TRBJ2-7|TRBV29-1
CSVADSYYEQYF
TGCAGCGTTGCGGACAGCTACTACGAGCAGTACTTC
>NA|NA|TRBJ2-2|TRBV5-1
CASKQALTGELFF
TGCGCCAGCAAACAGGCGCTCACCGGGGAGCTGTTTTTT
>NA|NA|TRBJ1-1|TRBV4-1
CASSPQQGMNTEAFF
TGCGCCAGCAGCCCCCAGCAGGGCATGAACACTGAAGCTTTCTTT
>NA|NA|TRBJ1-6|TRBV6-1
CASSELKGSSPLHF
TGTGCCAGCAGTGAACTGAAGGGAAGTTCACCCCTCCACTTT
>NA|once|TRBJ1-1|TRBV7-9
CASSSQDSEAFF
TGTGCCAGCAGCTCCCAAGACAGCGAAGCTTTCTTT
>NA|NA|TRBJ2-5|TRBV7-6
CASSLAALIGEETQYF
TGTGCCAGCAGCTTAGCGGCCCTGATAGGGGAAGAGACCCAGTACTTC
>TRBD2|NA|TRBJ2-1|TRBV3-1
CASSHRSAGRRNEQFF
TGTGCCAGCAGCCACCGTTCGGCCGGGAGGCGCAATGAGCAGTTCTTC
>NA|NA|TRBJ2-3|TRBV13
CASSLEGYTDTQYF
TGTGCCAGCAGCTTGGAAGGATACACAGATACGCAGTATTTT
>NA|NA|TRBJ2-3|TRBV6-5
CASSSGTSHRDTQYF
TGTGCCAGCAGTTCCGGGACCAGTCACCGGGATACGCAGTATTTT
>TRBD1|NA|TRBJ1-1|TRBV29-1
CSVEGDRTEAFF
TGCAGCGTTGAAGGGGACAGGACTGAAGCTTTCTTT
>NA|once|TRBJ1-4|TRBV7-6
CASSSRAGSKEKLFF
TGTGCCAGCAGCTCTAGGGCAGGTAGTAAAGAAAAACTGTTTTTT
>NA|NA|TRBJ1-1|TRBV6-2/TRBV6-3
CASLRGWNTEAFF
TGTGCCAGCTTGAGGGGATGGAACACTGAAGCTTTCTTT
>NA|NA|TRBJ1-1|TRBV5-4
CASSFPQGLNTEAFF
TGTGCCAGCAGCTTCCCCCAGGGCTTGAACACTGAAGCTTTCTTT
>NA|once|TRBJ1-1|TRBV28
CASSPLEGRGLDTEAFF
TGTGCCAGCAGCCCCTTGGAGGGACGGGGTTTGGACACTGAAGCTTTCTTT
>NA|NA|TRBJ1-1|TRBV27
CASSFVDSDTEAFF
TGTGCCAGCAGTTTTGTCGATTCGGACACTGAAGCTTTCTTT
>NA|NA|TRBJ2-7|TRBV6-6
CASSYTTLNPTYEQYF
TGTGCCAGCAGTTACACGACACTCAACCCTACCTACGAGCAGTACTTC
>TRBD1|NA|TRBJ2-5|TRBV9
CASSSSTGQETQYF
TGTGCCAGCAGCTCTTCGACAGGGCAAGAGACCCAGTACTTC
>NA|NA|TRBJ2-2|TRBV13
CASSLGQGDYYTGELFF
TGTGCCAGCAGCTTAGGCCAGGGTGACTACTACACCGGGGAGCTGTTTTTT
>NA|NA|TRBJ2-3|TRBV10-3
CAISEAAGGSTDTQYF
TGTGCCATCAGTGAGGCAGCTGGCGGGAGCACAGATACGCAGTATTTT
>NA|NA|TRBJ1-1|TRBV12-3/TRBV12-4
CASSLVVNTEAFF
TGTGCCAGCAGTTTAGTAGTGAACACTGAAGCTTTCTTT
>NA|NA|TRBJ1-2|TRBV9
CASSVATAPNYGYTF
TGTGCCAGCAGCGTAGCTACAGCCCCTAACTATGGCTACACCTTC
>NA|NA|TRBJ2-7|TRBV5-6
CASSFRQAYYEQYF
TGTGCCAGCAGCTTTCGACAGGCGTACTACGAGCAGTACTTC
>NA|NA|TRBJ2-5|TRBV2
CARRDPGSEETQYF
TGTGCCAGACGCGACCCGGGTTCGGAGGAGACCCAGTACTTC
>NA|NA|TRBJ2-7|TRBV7-9
CASSFSTYEQYF
TGTGCCAGCAGCTTCTCGACCTACGAGCAGTACTTC
>TRBD2|NA|TRBJ2-5|TRBV20-1
CSAGLAGGTQETQYF
TGCAGTGCCGGACTAGCGGGAGGAACCCAAGAGACCCAGTACTTC
>TRBD2|NA|TRBJ2-1|TRBV7-9
CASSLARREYVEQFF
TGTGCCAGCAGCTTAGCGAGGCGGGAGTATGTGGAGCAGTTCTTC
>NA|NA|TRBJ2-7|TRBV7-2
CASSFGRGGYEQYF
TGTGCCAGCAGCTTCGGTCGGGGCGGATACGAGCAGTACTTC
>NA|NA|TRBJ2-2|TRBV6-5
CASSYYMDGELFF
TGTGCCAGCAGTTACTACATGGACGGGGAGCTGTTTTTT
>NA|NA|TRBJ1-1|TRBV12-3/TRBV12-4
CASSYQGFGTEAFF
TGTGCCAGCAGTTATCAGGGGTTCGGCACTGAAGCTTTCTTT
>NA|few|TRBJ2-1|TRBV13
CASSFLRGYNEQFF
TGTGCCAGCAGCTTTTTGCGGGGCTACAATGAGCAGTTCTTC
>NA|NA|TRBJ2-3|TRBV19
CASSILVGADTQYF
TGTGCCAGTAGTATATTGGTAGGGGCAGATACGCAGTATTTT
>TRBD1|NA|TRBJ2-7|TRBV4-3
CASSPWTGVGYEQYF
TGCGCCAGCAGCCCCTGGACAGGGGTAGGGTACGAGCAGTACTTC
>TRBD1|NA|TRBJ1-2|TRBV27
CASSLTGGGYGYTF
TGTGCCAGCAGTTTAACAGGGGGAGGTTATGGCTACACCTTC
>NA|NA|TRBJ1-1|TRBV10-2
CASSEVTRNTEAFF
TGCGCCAGCAGTGAGGTCACCCGGAACACTGAAGCTTTCTTT
>NA|NA|TRBJ2-7|TRBV20-1
CSARGAGTYEQYF
TGCAGTGCTAGAGGAGCGGGGACATACGAGCAGTACTTC
>TRBD1|NA|TRBJ1-4|TRBV23-1
CASSHNRGVRVKKLFF
TGCGCCAGCAGTCACAACAGGGGGGTCAGGGTGAAAAAACTGTTTTTT
>TRBD2|NA|TRBJ2-5|TRBV7-8
CASSLTSGREIEETQYF
TGTGCCAGCAGCTTAACTAGCGGGAGGGAAATCGAAGAGACCCAGTACTTC
>NA|NA|TRBJ2-7|TRBV2
CASSPGGRNYEQYF
TGTGCCAGCAGTCCCGGTGGGAGGAACTACGAGCAGTACTTC
>NA|NA|TRBJ2-1|TRBV29-1
CSVEIANEQFF
TGCAGCGTTGAAATTGCTAATGAGCAGTTCTTC
>NA|NA|TRBJ2-7|TRBV9
CASSVRDSLEDEQYF
TGTGCCAGCAGCGTCCGGGACTCCTTGGAAGACGAGCAGTACTTC
>NA|NA|TRBJ1-4|TRBV4-1
CASSSKNRDEKLFF
TGCGCCAGCAGCTCCAAAAACAGGGATGAAAAACTGTTTTTT
>TRBD1|NA|TRBJ1-2|TRBV5-6
CASSTGQLEGGYTF
TGTGCCAGCAGCACGGGACAGCTTGAGGGCGGCTACACCTTC
>TRBD1|NA|TRBJ2-7|TRBV27
CASSLRAGQGLAGYEQYF
TGTGCCAGCAGTTTAAGGGCCGGACAGGGCCTGGCTGGGTACGAGCAGTACTTC
>NA|NA|TRBJ2-1|TRBV25-1
CASGRGEQFF
TGTGCCAGCGGTAGGGGGGAGCAGTTCTTC
>NA|NA|TRBJ1-2|TRBV4-1
CASFGLGAGVANYGYTF
TGCGCCAGCTTCGGCTTGGGGGCGGGGGTAGCTAACTATGGCTACACCTTC
>NA|NA|TRBJ2-6|TRBV2
CASKAGRSGANVLTF
TGTGCCAGCAAGGCGGGAAGGTCCGGGGCCAACGTCCTGACTTTC
>NA|NA|TRBJ2-7|TRBV7-9
CASSLRGRPSYEQYF
TGTGCCAGCAGCTTACGGGGAAGGCCTTCCTACGAGCAGTACTTC
>NA|NA|TRBJ2-1|TRBV12-5
CASGLGLLNEQFF
TGTGCTAGTGGCCTGGGACTTCTCAATGAGCAGTTCTTC